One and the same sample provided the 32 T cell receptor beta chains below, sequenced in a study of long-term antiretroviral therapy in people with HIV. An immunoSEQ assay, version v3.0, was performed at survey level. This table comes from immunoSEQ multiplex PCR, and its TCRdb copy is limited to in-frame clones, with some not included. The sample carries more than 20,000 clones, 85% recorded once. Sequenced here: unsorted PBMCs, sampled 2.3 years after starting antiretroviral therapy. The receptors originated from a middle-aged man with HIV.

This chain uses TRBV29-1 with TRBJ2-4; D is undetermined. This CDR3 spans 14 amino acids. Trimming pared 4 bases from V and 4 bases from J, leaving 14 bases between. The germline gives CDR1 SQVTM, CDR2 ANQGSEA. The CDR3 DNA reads TGCAGCGTTGGGACGTTCGGCGCGAAAAACATTCAGTACTTC. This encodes CSVGTFGAKNIQYF.

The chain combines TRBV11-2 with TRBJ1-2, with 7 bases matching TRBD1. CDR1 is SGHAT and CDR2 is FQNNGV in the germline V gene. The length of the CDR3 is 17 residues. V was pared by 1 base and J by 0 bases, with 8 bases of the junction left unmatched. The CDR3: CASSLGEPGQTNYGYTF. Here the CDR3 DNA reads TGTGCCAGCAGCTTAGGGGAACCGGGACAGACTAACTATGGCTACACCTTC.

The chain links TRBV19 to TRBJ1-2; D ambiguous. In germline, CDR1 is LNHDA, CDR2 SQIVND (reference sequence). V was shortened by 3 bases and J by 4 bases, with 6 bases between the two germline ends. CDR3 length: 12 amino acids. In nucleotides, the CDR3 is TGTGCCAGTAGTATGCCCCCCTATGGCTACACCTTC. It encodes CASSMPPYGYTF.

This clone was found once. The CDR3 DNA follows: TGTGCCAGCAGCTTAGAGGGAAGAACAGGGAACTATGGCTACACCTTC. It specifies CASSLEGRTGNYGYTF. V and J are TRBV11-3 and TRBJ1-2; a possible D gene is TRBD1 (6 bases). The V and J ends lost 0 bases and 2 bases respectively, with 13 bases between them. This CDR3 is built from 16 residues. The germline gives CDR1 SGHNT, CDR2 YENEEA. Complete variable domain (other parts from reference TRBV11-3 and TRBJ1-2): EAGVVQSPRYKIIEKKQPVAFWCNPISGHNTLYWYLQNLGQGPELLIRYENEEAVDDSQLPKDRFSAERLKGVDSTLKIQPAELGDSAVYLCASSLEGRTGNYGYTFGSGTRLTVV.

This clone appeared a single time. The CDR3 DNA sequence: TGTGCCAGCAGCTTGCGTGCCGGGGAGCTGTTTTTT. Residues: CASSLRAGELFF. The V gene is TRBV7-6, the J gene TRBJ2-2; no firm D call. Trimming shortened V by 3 bases and J by 6 bases, and 5 bases separated the two germline ends. The CDR3 runs 12 residues. Per germline, CDR1 SGHVS and CDR2 FNYEAQ.

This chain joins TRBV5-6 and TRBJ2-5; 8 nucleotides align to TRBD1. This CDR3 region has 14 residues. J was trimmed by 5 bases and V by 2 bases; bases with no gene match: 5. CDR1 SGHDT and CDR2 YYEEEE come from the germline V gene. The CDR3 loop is CASSFQGARETQYF. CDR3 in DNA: TGTGCCAGCAGCTTCCAGGGGGCCAGGGAGACCCAGTACTTC.

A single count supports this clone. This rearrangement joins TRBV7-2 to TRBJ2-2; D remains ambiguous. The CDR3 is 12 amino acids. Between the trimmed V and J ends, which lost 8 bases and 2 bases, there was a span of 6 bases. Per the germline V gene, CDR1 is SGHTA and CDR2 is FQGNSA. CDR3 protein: CASAANTGELFF. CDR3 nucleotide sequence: TGTGCCAGCGCGGCAAACACCGGGGAGCTGTTTTTT.

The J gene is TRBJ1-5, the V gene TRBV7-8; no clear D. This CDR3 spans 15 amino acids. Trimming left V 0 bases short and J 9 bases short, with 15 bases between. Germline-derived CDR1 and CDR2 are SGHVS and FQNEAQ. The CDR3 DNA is TGTGCCAGCAGCTTAGCGAGGCGGTCCCAAGCGCCCCAGCATTTT. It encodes CASSLARRSQAPQHF.

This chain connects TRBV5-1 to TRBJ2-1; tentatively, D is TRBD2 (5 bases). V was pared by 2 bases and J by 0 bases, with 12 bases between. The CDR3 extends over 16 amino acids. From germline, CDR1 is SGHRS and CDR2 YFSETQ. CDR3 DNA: TGCGCCAGCAGCTTAGCGGCTCCAAGCTCCTACAATGAGCAGTTCTTC. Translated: CASSLAAPSSYNEQFF.

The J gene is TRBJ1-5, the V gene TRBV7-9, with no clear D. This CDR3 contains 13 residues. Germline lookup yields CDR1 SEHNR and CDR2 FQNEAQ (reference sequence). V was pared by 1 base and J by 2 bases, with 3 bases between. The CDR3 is CASSLDGNQPQHF. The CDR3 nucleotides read TGTGCCAGCAGCTTAGACGGCAATCAGCCCCAGCATTTT.

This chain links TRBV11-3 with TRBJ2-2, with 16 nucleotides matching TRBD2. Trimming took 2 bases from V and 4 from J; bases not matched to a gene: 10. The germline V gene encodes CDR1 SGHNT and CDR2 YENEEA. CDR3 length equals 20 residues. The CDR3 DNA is TGTGCCAGCAGCTTACGGCCGGGACTAGCGGGAGGGCTTGGCACCGGGGAGCTGTTTTTT. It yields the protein CASSLRPGLAGGLGTGELFF.

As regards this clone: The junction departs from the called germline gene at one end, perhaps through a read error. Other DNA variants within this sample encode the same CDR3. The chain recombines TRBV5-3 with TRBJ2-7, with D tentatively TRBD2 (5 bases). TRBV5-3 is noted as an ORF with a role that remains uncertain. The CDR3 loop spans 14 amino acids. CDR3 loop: CARSTRTFSYEQYF. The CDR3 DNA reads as TGCGCCAGAAGCACGAGGACTTTCTCCTACGAGCAGTACTTC.

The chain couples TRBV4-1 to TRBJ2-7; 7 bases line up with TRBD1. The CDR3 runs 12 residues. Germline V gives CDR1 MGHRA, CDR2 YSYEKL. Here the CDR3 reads CASQGDPGEQYF. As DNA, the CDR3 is TGCGCTTCGCAGGGGGACCCCGGGGAGCAGTACTTC.

The CDR3 DNA follows: TGTGCCAGCAGCTTAACGGAGGTATCCGGGGAGCTGTTTTTT. Protein: CASSLTEVSGELFF. V is TRBV7-3 and J is TRBJ2-2; D is perhaps TRBD2 (5 bases). Trimming took off 0 bases at V and 6 bases at J, with 8 bases between the two ends. The CDR3 covers 14 residues. Germline CDR1 reads SGHTA; CDR2 reads FQGTGA.

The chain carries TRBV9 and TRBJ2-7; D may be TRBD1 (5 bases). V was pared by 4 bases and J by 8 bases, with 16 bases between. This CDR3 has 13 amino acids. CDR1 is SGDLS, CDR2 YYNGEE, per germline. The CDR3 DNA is TGTGCCAGCAGCTCCGAACTTGGGGCCAAGCAGTACTTC. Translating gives CASSSELGAKQYF.

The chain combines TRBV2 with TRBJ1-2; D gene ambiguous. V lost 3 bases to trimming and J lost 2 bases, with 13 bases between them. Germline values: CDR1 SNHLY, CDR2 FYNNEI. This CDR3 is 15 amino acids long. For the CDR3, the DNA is TGTGCCAGCAGTGACGGGTCGAAGAGCAACTATGGCTACACCTTC. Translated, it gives CASSDGSKSNYGYTF. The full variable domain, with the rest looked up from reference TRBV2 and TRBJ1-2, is EPEVTQTPSHQVTQMGQEVILRCVPISNHLYFYWYRQILGQKVEFLVSFYNNEISEKSEIFDDQFSVERPDGSNFTLKIRSTKLEDSAMYFCASSDGSKSNYGYTFGSGTRLTVV.

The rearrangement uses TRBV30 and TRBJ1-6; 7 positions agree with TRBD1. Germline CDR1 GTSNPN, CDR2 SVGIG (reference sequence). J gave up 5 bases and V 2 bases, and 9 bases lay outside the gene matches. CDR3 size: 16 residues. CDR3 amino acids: CAWSPRTGQNNSPLHF. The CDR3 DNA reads TGTGCCTGGAGTCCCCGGACAGGACAAAATAATTCACCCCTCCACTTT. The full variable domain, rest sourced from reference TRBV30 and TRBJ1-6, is SQTIHQWPATLVQPVGSPLSLECTVEGTSNPNLYWYRQAAGRGLQLLFYSVGIGQISSEVPQNLSASRPQDRQFILSSKKLLLSDSGFYLCAWSPRTGQNNSPLHFGNGTRLTVT.

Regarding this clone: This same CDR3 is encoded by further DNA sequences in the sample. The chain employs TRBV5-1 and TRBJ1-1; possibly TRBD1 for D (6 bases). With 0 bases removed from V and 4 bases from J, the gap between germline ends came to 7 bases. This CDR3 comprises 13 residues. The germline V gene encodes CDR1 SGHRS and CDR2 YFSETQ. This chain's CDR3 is CASSLAGATEAFF. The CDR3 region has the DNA TGCGCCAGCAGCTTGGCGGGGGCCACTGAAGCTTTCTTT.

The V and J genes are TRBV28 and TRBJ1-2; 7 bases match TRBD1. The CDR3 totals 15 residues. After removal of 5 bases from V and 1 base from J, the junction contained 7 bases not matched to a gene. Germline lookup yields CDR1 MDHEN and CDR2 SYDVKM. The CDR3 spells CASSRPGQINYGYTF. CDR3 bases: TGTGCCAGCAGTAGGCCGGGACAGATTAACTATGGCTACACCTTC.

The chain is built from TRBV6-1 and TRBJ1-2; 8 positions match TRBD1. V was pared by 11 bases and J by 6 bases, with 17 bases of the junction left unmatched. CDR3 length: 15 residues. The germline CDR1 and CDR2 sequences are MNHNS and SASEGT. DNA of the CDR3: TGTGCCCTAACGGGGCAGGGGGCCGGCCAAAATGGCTACACCTTC. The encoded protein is CALTGQGAGQNGYTF.

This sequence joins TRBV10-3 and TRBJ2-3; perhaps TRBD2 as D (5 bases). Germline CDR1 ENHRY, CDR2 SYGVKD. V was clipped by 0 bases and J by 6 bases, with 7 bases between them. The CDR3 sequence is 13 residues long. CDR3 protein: CAISESSADTQYF. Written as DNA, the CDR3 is TGTGCCATCAGTGAGTCTAGCGCTGATACGCAGTATTTT.

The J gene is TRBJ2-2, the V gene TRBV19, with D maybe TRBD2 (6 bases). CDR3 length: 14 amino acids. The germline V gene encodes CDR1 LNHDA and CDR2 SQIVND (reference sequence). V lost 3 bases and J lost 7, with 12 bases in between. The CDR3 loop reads CASSIGRGFGELFF. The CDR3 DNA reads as TGTGCCAGTAGTATCGGGCGGGGCTTCGGGGAGCTGTTTTTT.

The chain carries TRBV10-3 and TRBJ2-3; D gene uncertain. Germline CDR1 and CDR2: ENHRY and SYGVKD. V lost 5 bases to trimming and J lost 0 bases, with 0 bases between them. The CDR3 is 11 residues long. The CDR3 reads CAISSTDTQYF. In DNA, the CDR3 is TGTGCCATCAGTAGCACAGATACGCAGTATTTT.

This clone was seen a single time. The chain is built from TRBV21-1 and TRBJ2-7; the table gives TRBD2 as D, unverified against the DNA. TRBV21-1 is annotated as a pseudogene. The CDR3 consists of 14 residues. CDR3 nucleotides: TGTGCCAGCAGACCGGGAGGGAGGGCCGTCGAGCAGTACTTC. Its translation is CASRPGGRAVEQYF.

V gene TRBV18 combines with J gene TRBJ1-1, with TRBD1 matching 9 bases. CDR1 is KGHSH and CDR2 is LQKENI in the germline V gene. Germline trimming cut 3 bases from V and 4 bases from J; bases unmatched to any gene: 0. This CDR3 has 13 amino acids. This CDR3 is CASSPDRGTEAFF. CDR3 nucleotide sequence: TGTGCCAGCTCACCGGACAGGGGCACTGAAGCTTTCTTT.

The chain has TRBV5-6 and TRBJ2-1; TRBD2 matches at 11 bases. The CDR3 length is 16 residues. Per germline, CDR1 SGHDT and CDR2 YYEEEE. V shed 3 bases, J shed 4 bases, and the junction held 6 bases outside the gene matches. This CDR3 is CASSWELAGVYNEQFF. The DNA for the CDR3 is TGTGCCAGCAGCTGGGAACTAGCGGGAGTTTACAATGAGCAGTTCTTC.

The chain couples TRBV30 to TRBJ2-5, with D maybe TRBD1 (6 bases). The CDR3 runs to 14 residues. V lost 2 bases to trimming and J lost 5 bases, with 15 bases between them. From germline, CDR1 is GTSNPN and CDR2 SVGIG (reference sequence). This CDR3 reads CAWSHSGARETQYF. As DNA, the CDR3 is TGTGCCTGGAGTCATTCAGGGGCGCGGGAGACCCAGTACTTC.

DNA of the CDR3: TGTGCCAGCAGCTTGCACAATGAGCAGTTCTTC. Protein sequence: CASSLHNEQFF. V usage is TRBV5-6 and J usage is TRBJ2-1; no clear D gene. V lost 1 base to trimming and J lost 5 bases, with 1 base between them. The germline gives CDR1 SGHDT, CDR2 YYEEEE. CDR3 length: 11 residues.

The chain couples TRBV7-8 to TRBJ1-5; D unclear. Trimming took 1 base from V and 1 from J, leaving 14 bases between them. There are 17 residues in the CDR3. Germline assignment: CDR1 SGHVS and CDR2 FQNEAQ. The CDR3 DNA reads TGTGCCAGCAGCTTAGTGGCCCACATTTGGAGCAATCAGCCCCAGCATTTT. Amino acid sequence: CASSLVAHIWSNQPQHF. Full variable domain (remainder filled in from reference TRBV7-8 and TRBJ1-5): GAGVSQSPRYKVAKRGQDVALRCDPISGHVSLFWYQQALGQGPEFLTYFQNEAQLDKSGLPSDRFFAERPEGSVSTLKIQRTQQEDSAVYLCASSLVAHIWSNQPQHFGDGTRLSIL.

CDR3 protein: CASSSPHGAATGTDTQYF. The CDR3 nucleotides are TGTGCCAGCAGCTCCCCCCATGGGGCCGCCACCGGCACAGATACGCAGTATTTT. This chain joins TRBV7-9 and TRBJ2-3; D perhaps matches TRBD1 (5 bases). The length of the CDR3 is 18 residues. Germline V gives CDR1 SEHNR, CDR2 FQNEAQ (reference sequence). Trimming stripped 4 bases from V and 1 base from J, with 21 bases between. The full variable domain, rest sourced from reference TRBV7-9 and TRBJ2-3, is DTGVSQNPRHKITKRGQNVTFRCDPISEHNRLYWYRQTLGQGPEFLTYFQNEAQLEKSRLLSDRFSAERPKGSFSTLEIQRTEQGDSAMYLCASSSPHGAATGTDTQYFGPGTRLTVL.

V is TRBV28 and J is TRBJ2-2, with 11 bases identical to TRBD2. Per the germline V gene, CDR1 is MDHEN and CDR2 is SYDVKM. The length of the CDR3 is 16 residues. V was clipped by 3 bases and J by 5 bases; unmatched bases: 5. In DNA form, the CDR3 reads TGTGCCAGCAGTTTCGTAGCGGGGGGGGGAACCGGGGAGCTGTTTTTT. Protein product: CASSFVAGGGTGELFF. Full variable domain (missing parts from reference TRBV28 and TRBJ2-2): DVKVTQSSRYLVKRTGEKVFLECVQDMDHENMFWYRQDPGLGLRLIYFSYDVKMKEKGDIPEGYSVSREKKERFSLILESASTNQTSMYLCASSFVAGGGTGELFFGEGSRLTVL.

The CDR3 sequence: CASSGSGGGVEAFF. In DNA, the CDR3 is TGCGCCAGCAGCGGATCAGGGGGAGGTGTAGAAGCTTTCTTT. The chain is built from TRBV5-1 and TRBJ1-1; 7 bases are shared with TRBD1. The length of the CDR3 is 14 residues. V trimming: 4 bases; J trimming: 8 bases; junction bases outside the gene matches: 11. Germline V CDR1 and CDR2: SGHRS, YFSETQ.